This T cell receptor (beta chain) was found in a study of blood T cell repertoires in COVID-19. Across the whole study: Italy, Spain and the United States were the sources of the convalescent and acute COVID-19 samples. PBMCs, B-cell-depleted T cells, or T cells were the source of the cDNA or gDNA that made up the material.

Germline V gene sequence: CDR1 SQVTM, CDR2 ANQGSEA. This CDR3 contains 14 residues. Trimming took off 7 bases at V and 1 base at J, with 16 bases between the two ends. In the original analysis: Scientists estimated how many nucleated cells there were by amplifying reference gene primers. Repertoires were generated with immunoSEQ multiplex PCR, while TCRdb's copy carries only in-frame clones and drops some. That table supplies the V and J calls and clone size; D and trimming were determined from the DNA. The sample consists of 150,000 or so clones, around 82% of them appearing once. Material: peripheral blood. This sequence joins TRBV29-1 and TRBJ1-1; D is possibly TRBD1 (6 bases). The clonotype comes from a man aged 60 to 69 with active or convalescent COVID-19. CDR3 bases: TGCAGCGCTTCCCCCGGACAGAAGAACACTGAAGCTTTCTTT. Translating it yields CSASPGQKNTEAFF. Combining the CDR3 with reference TRBV29-1 and TRBJ1-1 gives the whole variable domain SAVISQKPSRDICQRGTSLTIQCQVDSQVTMMFWYRQQPGQSLTLIATANQGSEATYESGFVIDKFPISRPNLTFSTLTVSNMSPEDSSIYLCSASPGQKNTEAFFGQGTRLTVV.